This TCR beta chain was identified in a study of blood T cell repertoires in COVID-19. Study summary: COVID-19 samples from acute and convalescent phases originated in the United States, Italy and Spain.

This table comes from immunoSEQ multiplex PCR, and its TCRdb copy is limited to in-frame clones, with some not included. The sample contains about 260,000 clones, roughly 90% of which appear only once. Sequences were obtained from peripheral blood. The receptor was derived from a woman between 50 and 59 years old who had recovered from COVID-19.

CDR3 residues: CASSFGFPGGDQETQYF. Here the CDR3 DNA reads TGTGCCAGCAGCTTTGGGTTTCCGGGGGGCGACCAAGAGACCCAGTACTTC. The chain carries TRBV5-4 and TRBJ2-5; possibly TRBD2 for D (7 bases). Germline lookup yields CDR1 SGHNT and CDR2 YYREEE (reference sequence). The CDR3 contains 17 residues. Trimming shortened V by 2 bases and J by 0 bases, and 17 bases separated the two germline ends.